The 2 T cell receptor beta chains listed next were all sequenced from one sample in a study of T cell responses to AZD1222 COVID-19 vaccine. Only in-frame clones appear in the TCRdb table, and some are missing; sequencing was by immunoSEQ multiplex PCR. Among about 130,000 clones listed, just over 90% were seen once. Here the sequenced sample was peripheral blood, taken on day 0 of AZD1222 vaccination. The source is an adult in good health.

CDR3 coding DNA: TGTGCCAGTAGTCCGGGATCCGCAGGGAGGTTAGCCGAGCAGTACTTC. Encoded protein: CASSPGSAGRLAEQYF. The chain joins TRBV19 to TRBJ2-7, with D maybe TRBD2 (6 bases). The ends were cut back, 5 bases at V and 6 bases at J, with 23 bases in the middle. Germline assignment: CDR1 LNHDA and CDR2 SQIVND (reference sequence). The CDR3 is 16 residues long.

V gene TRBV25-1 combines with J gene TRBJ1-2; TRBD1 matches at 7 bases. This CDR3 spans 15 amino acids. Germline V gene data show CDR1 as MGHDK and CDR2 as SYGVNS. V was pared by 2 bases and J by 6 bases, with 9 bases of the junction left unmatched. CDR3 sequence reads: CASSERGTVPHGYTF. DNA of the CDR3: TGTGCCAGCAGTGAAAGGGGGACAGTTCCGCATGGCTACACCTTC.